These 21 T cell receptor beta chains were all obtained from the same sample, sequenced in a study of T cell responses to AZD1222 COVID-19 vaccine. Profiling relied on immunoSEQ multiplex PCR, and the TCRdb table lists in-frame clones only, not all of them. The sample includes about 170,000 clones, less than 95% of them seen just once. The sample here was peripheral blood, taken on day 0 of AZD1222 vaccination. All receptors derive from an adult in good health.

The count of this clone is one. V usage is TRBV6-2 or TRBV6-3 and J usage is TRBJ2-5; 8 positions match TRBD2. The length of the CDR3 is 16 residues. Trimming took 6 bases from V and 7 from J; bases not matched to a gene: 16. The germline gives CDR1 MNHEY, CDR2 SVGEGT. CDR3 sequence: CASSTRSRGAPGTQYF. The DNA for the CDR3 is TGTGCCAGCAGCACCCGTTCGCGGGGGGCCCCGGGGACCCAGTACTTC.

This rearrangement joins TRBV28 to TRBJ1-2; TRBD1 aligns across 7 bases. V was clipped by 5 bases and J by 0 bases; unmatched bases: 6. CDR1 is MDHEN and CDR2 is SYDVKM in the germline V gene. The CDR3 extends over 15 amino acids. CDR3 coding DNA: TGTGCCAGCAGTGTTCGGGACAGAGCTAACTATGGCTACACCTTC. Protein sequence: CASSVRDRANYGYTF.

The V gene is TRBV18, the J gene TRBJ2-7, with D unresolved. Germline V CDR1 and CDR2: KGHSH, LQKENI. Deletions cut 5 bases from V and 5 bases from J, with 7 bases between. This CDR3 is built from 11 residues. Here the CDR3 reads CASSDLNEQYF. For the CDR3, the DNA is TGTGCCAGCTCAGATCTTAACGAGCAGTACTTC.

The chain carries TRBV6-2 or TRBV6-3 and TRBJ2-7; the match to TRBD1 covers 8 bases. Trimming removed 5 bases from V and 4 bases from J; junction bases left unmatched: 13. The length of the CDR3 is 16 residues. Germline V gene data show CDR1 as MNHEY and CDR2 as SVGEGT. The CDR3 DNA reads TGTGCCAGCAGTCAATACGAGTACAGGGGGTCGTACGAGCAGTACTTC. Its protein product is CASSQYEYRGSYEQYF.

The chain has TRBV7-2 and TRBJ1-5; TRBD1 matches 7 bases. J gave up 8 bases and V 5 bases, and 12 bases lay outside the gene matches. CDR3 size: 15 residues. Germline values: CDR1 SGHTA, CDR2 FQGNSA. The CDR3, as DNA: TGTGCCAGCAGCCCGACCGGACAGGCCGTAAAGCCCCAGCATTTT. Translating gives CASSPTGQAVKPQHF. Drawing the rest from reference TRBV7-2 and TRBJ1-5, the complete variable domain is GAGVSQSPSNKVTEKGKDVELRCDPISGHTALYWYRQSLGQGLEFLIYFQGNSAPDKSGLPSDRFSAERTGGSVSTLTIQRTQQEDSAVYLCASSPTGQAVKPQHFGDGTRLSIL.

The chain uses TRBV7-3 and TRBJ2-3, with D possibly being TRBD2 (6 bases). CDR3 length: 16 residues. Germline lookup yields CDR1 SGHTA and CDR2 FQGTGA. Trimming removed 5 bases at V and 7 bases at J, with 22 bases between. CDR3 nucleotide sequence: TGTGCCAGCAGCCCCTCCGGGACTGGGGGTATTAATACGCAGTATTTT. Translated, it gives CASSPSGTGGINTQYF. The entire variable domain, with the rest obtained from reference TRBV7-3 and TRBJ2-3, is as follows: GAGVSQTPSNKVTEKGKYVELRCDPISGHTALYWYRQSLGQGPEFLIYFQGTGAADDSGLPNDRFFAVRPEGSVSTLKIQRTERGDSAVYLCASSPSGTGGINTQYFGPGTRLTVL.

This clone came up a few times. The J gene is TRBJ2-2, the V gene TRBV7-9, with TRBD1 identical over 12 bases. V gave up 2 bases and J gave up 9 bases; unmatched junction bases: 7. The V gene's germline CDR1 is SEHNR and CDR2 FQNEAQ (reference sequence). There are 16 residues in the CDR3. The CDR3: CASSLTSGQGARELFF. CDR3 sequence (DNA): TGTGCCAGCAGCTTAACCTCGGGACAGGGGGCTCGGGAGCTGTTTTTT.

The chain combines TRBV18 with TRBJ1-6, with D tentatively TRBD1 (5 bases). V lost 2 bases to trimming and J lost 8 bases, with 10 bases between them. Per the germline V gene, CDR1 is KGHSH and CDR2 is LQKENI. The CDR3 is made up of 14 amino acids. The CDR3 DNA follows: TGTGCCAGCTCACCAGACAGTTCCGATTCACCCCTCCACTTT. Encoded protein: CASSPDSSDSPLHF.

The chain combines TRBV2 with TRBJ1-1; D gene ambiguous. The CDR3 is 14 amino acids. Germline assignment: CDR1 SNHLY and CDR2 FYNNEI. Trimming shortened V by 0 bases and J by 7 bases, and 12 bases separated the two germline ends. Here the CDR3 reads CASSEAGPAGEAFF. The CDR3, as DNA: TGTGCCAGCAGTGAAGCCGGGCCGGCAGGTGAAGCTTTCTTT.

A few counts support this clone. This sequence joins TRBV27 and TRBJ1-3; 10 nucleotides agree with TRBD1. V gave up 4 bases and J gave up 7 bases; unmatched junction bases: 7. There are 15 residues in the CDR3. CDR1 MNHEY and CDR2 SMNVEV come from the germline V gene (reference sequence). CDR3 protein: CASSSSGTGENTIYF. The CDR3 nucleotides are TGTGCCAGCAGTTCCTCCGGGACAGGGGAGAACACCATATATTTT.

The DNA for the CDR3 is TGTGCCAGCAGTGAGAGGACAGGGGGATTTGGCTACACCTTC. It translates to CASSERTGGFGYTF. The genes are TRBV28 and TRBJ1-2; 10 bases agree with TRBD1. CDR1 is MDHEN and CDR2 is SYDVKM in the germline V gene. CDR3 length equals 14 residues. V was clipped by 5 bases and J by 7 bases; unmatched bases: 7.

The chain's CDR3 is CASSAQGAGSGYTF. The CDR3 nucleotides are TGTGCCAGCTCAGCCCAGGGGGCAGGCTCTGGCTACACCTTC. This rearrangement joins TRBV18 to TRBJ1-2; 8 positions match TRBD1. The germline V gene encodes CDR1 KGHSH and CDR2 LQKENI. Losses at the gene ends were 5 bases for V and 7 bases for J; bases not matched to a gene: 9. The CDR3 extends over 14 amino acids. The whole variable domain, remainder taken from reference TRBV18 and TRBJ1-2, is NAGVMQNPRHLVRRRGQEARLRCSPMKGHSHVYWYRQLPEEGLKFMVYLQKENIIDESGMPKERFSAEFPKEGPSILRIQQVVRGDSAAYFCASSAQGAGSGYTFGSGTRLTVV.

This chain links TRBV9 with TRBJ2-5; the D is unclear. Germline V gene data show CDR1 as SGDLS and CDR2 as YYNGEE. This CDR3 spans 12 amino acids. V lost 4 bases and J 4 bases, leaving 8 bases between the germline ends. Here the CDR3 DNA reads TGTGCCAGCAGCCCCCTCGGAGAGACCCAGTACTTC. It specifies CASSPLGETQYF.

The chain is built from TRBV7-2 and TRBJ1-1; the match to TRBD1 covers 7 bases. Trimming cost V 3 bases and J 10 bases; bases outside gene matches: 8. From germline, CDR1 is SGHTA and CDR2 FQGNSA. The CDR3 totals 13 residues. The CDR3 reads CASSLGGGRGAFF. Here the CDR3 DNA reads TGTGCCAGCAGCTTGGGAGGGGGCAGAGGAGCTTTCTTT.

The chain combines TRBV7-2 with TRBJ1-5; D remains unclear. The CDR3 is 14 amino acids. The V gene's germline CDR1 is SGHTA and CDR2 FQGNSA. Trimming removed 3 bases from V and 3 bases from J, with 9 bases in between. The DNA of the CDR3 is TGTGCCAGCAGCTTGTGGGGAACCAATCAGCCCCAGCATTTT. Translation: CASSLWGTNQPQHF.

The chain links TRBV5-1 to TRBJ1-5; D not certain. Per germline, CDR1 SGHRS and CDR2 YFSETQ. V lost 1 base to trimming and J lost 9 bases, with 14 bases between them. The CDR3 runs to 14 residues. The CDR3 DNA reads TGCGCCAGCAGCTTGCATCTGGGCGAATGGCCCCAGCATTTT. Translating gives CASSLHLGEWPQHF.

This clone has a single count. The J gene is TRBJ1-4, the V gene TRBV2; 8 bases align to TRBD1. The V and J ends lost 4 bases and 5 bases, in that order; junction bases with no gene match: 3. The CDR3 contains 14 residues. The germline gives CDR1 SNHLY, CDR2 FYNNEI. The CDR3 nucleotides read TGTGCCAGCAGTGTACGGACAGGGAATGAAAAACTGTTTTTT. This sequence encodes CASSVRTGNEKLFF. Full variable domain (missing parts from reference TRBV2 and TRBJ1-4): EPEVTQTPSHQVTQMGQEVILRCVPISNHLYFYWYRQILGQKVEFLVSFYNNEISEKSEIFDDQFSVERPDGSNFTLKIRSTKLEDSAMYFCASSVRTGNEKLFFGSGTQLSVL.

This chain joins TRBV13 and TRBJ2-2; 8 positions match TRBD1. V was clipped by 1 base and J by 6 bases; unmatched bases: 10. There are 17 residues in the CDR3. Germline values: CDR1 PRHDT, CDR2 FYEKMQ (reference sequence). Here the CDR3 DNA reads TGTGCCAGCAGCTTAGCTCCCTTGGACAGGGCAGCCGGGGAGCTGTTTTTT. Translated: CASSLAPLDRAAGELFF.

This clone has only one observation. The V gene is TRBV9, the J gene TRBJ2-5; 11 bases map to TRBD2. This CDR3 is built from 16 residues. The V and J ends lost 0 bases and 5 bases, in that order; junction bases with no gene match: 6. Germline V lookup: CDR1 SGDLS, CDR2 YYNGEE. The DNA of the CDR3 is TGTGCCAGCAGCGTAGGTACTAGCGGGGGTTTGGAGACCCAGTACTTC. This gives the protein CASSVGTSGGLETQYF.

This chain links TRBV5-1 with TRBJ1-1, with D unresolved. V lost 0 bases and J 0 bases, leaving 9 bases between the germline ends. Looked up from germline, CDR1 is SGHRS and CDR2 is YFSETQ. The CDR3 length is 15 residues. The CDR3 loop is CASSLAVGLNTEAFF. CDR3 nucleotides: TGCGCCAGCAGCTTGGCAGTGGGTTTGAACACTGAAGCTTTCTTT.

The chain is built from TRBV6-5 and TRBJ1-6; D call uncertain. The germline V and J ends were trimmed by 6 bases and 6 bases, with 15 bases remaining between them. Germline V gene lookup returns CDR1 MNHEY and CDR2 SVGAGI. The CDR3 spans 15 residues. The CDR3: CASSPFPDGNSPLHF. For the CDR3, the DNA is TGTGCCAGCAGCCCCTTTCCCGACGGTAATTCACCCCTCCACTTT.